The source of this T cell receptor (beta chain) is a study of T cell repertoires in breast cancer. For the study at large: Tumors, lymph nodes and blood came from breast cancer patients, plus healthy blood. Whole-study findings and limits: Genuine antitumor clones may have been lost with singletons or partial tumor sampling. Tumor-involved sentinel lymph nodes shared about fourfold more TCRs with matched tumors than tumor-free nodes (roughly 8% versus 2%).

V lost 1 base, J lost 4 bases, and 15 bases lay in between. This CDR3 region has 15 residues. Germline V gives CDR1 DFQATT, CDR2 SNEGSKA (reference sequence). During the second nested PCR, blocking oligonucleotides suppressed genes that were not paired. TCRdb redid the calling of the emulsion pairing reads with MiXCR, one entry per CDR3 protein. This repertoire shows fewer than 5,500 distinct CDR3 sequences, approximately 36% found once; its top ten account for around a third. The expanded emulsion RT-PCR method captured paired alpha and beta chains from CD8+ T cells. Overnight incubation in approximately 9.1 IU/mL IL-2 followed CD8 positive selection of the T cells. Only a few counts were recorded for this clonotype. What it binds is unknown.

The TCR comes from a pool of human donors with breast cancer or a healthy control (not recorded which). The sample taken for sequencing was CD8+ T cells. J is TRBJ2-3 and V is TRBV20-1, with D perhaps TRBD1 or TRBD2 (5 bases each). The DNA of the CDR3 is TGCAGTGCTAGAGGTCGGGGCCCGGAGGCAGATACGCAGTATTTT. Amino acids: CSARGRGPEADTQYF.